Below are 16 T cell receptor beta chains sequenced from a single sample in a study of T cells in localized non-small cell lung cancer. Sequencing used immunoSEQ multiplex PCR; TCRdb keeps in-frame clones, though not all of them. The sample contains 12,000 or so clones, around 80% of which appear only once. The sample was peripheral blood, taken before any cancer treatment. All receptors come from a male donor older than 55 with stage I lung adenocarcinoma.

DNA of the CDR3: TGTGCCAGCAACCTCGATGGTTCGAACGAGCAGTACTTC. Translated: CASNLDGSNEQYF. The chain links TRBV6-6 to TRBJ2-7, with D unresolved. The CDR3 spans 13 residues. Per the germline V gene, CDR1 is MNHNY and CDR2 is SVGAGI (reference sequence). Trimming cost V 7 bases and J 5 bases, with 15 bases left between them.

This chain joins TRBV28 and TRBJ1-2, with D unresolved. CDR1 and CDR2 (germline): MDHEN, SYDVKM. The V end lost 5 bases, the J end lost 7 bases, and 14 bases lay between the germline ends. This CDR3 has 13 residues. CDR3: CASSPPGVGGYTF. The CDR3 DNA reads TGTGCCAGCAGTCCGCCCGGGGTAGGTGGCTACACCTTC.

The rearrangement joins TRBV5-1 to TRBJ1-1; 12 bases line up with TRBD1. With V trimmed by 4 bases and J by 6 bases, 7 bases remained unmatched. This CDR3 is 15 amino acids long. Germline lookup yields CDR1 SGHRS and CDR2 YFSETQ. CDR3 in DNA: TGCGCCAGCAGCGCAGGGACAGGGGGCAGCTCTGAAGCTTTCTTT. It encodes CASSAGTGGSSEAFF.

The rearrangement joins TRBV11-1 to TRBJ2-5, with 11 bases fitting TRBD1. V gave up 4 bases and J gave up 4 bases; unmatched junction bases: 2. Germline V gene sequence: CDR1 SGHAT, CDR2 FQDESV (reference sequence). CDR3 length: 14 residues. As DNA, the CDR3 is TGTGCCAGCAGCTCGGGACAGGGGGTAGAGACCCAGTACTTC. This translates into CASSSGQGVETQYF. The entire variable domain, with the rest obtained from reference TRBV11-1 and TRBJ2-5, is as follows: EAEVAQSPRYKITEKSQAVAFWCDPISGHATLYWYRQILGQGPELLVQFQDESVVDDSQLPKDRFSAERLKGVDSTLKIQPAELGDSAMYLCASSSGQGVETQYFGPGTRLLVL.

This clone appeared once. The genes are TRBV7-3 and TRBJ2-3; 7 nucleotides agree with TRBD2. The CDR3 extends over 21 amino acids. Looked up from germline, CDR1 is SGHTA and CDR2 is FQGTGA. V shed 4 bases, J shed 0 bases, and the junction held 22 bases outside the gene matches. This chain's CDR3 is CASSSSPNRLPSGPSTDTQYF. The CDR3 DNA reads as TGTGCCAGCAGCTCTTCTCCCAACCGGTTACCTAGCGGTCCTAGCACAGATACGCAGTATTTT.

The chain couples TRBV5-4 to TRBJ2-1; possible D gene TRBD2, 5 bases. The CDR3 extends over 15 amino acids. V was clipped by 4 bases and J by 3 bases, with 14 bases between them. The germline CDR1 and CDR2 sequences are SGHNT and YYREEE (reference sequence). The CDR3 is CASSLGSADYNEQFF. CDR3 bases: TGTGCCAGCAGCCTGGGGTCAGCGGACTACAATGAGCAGTTCTTC. Looking up the rest from reference TRBV5-4 and TRBJ2-1 gives the full variable domain: ETGVTQSPTHLIKTRGQQVTLRCSSQSGHNTVSWYQQALGQGPQFIFQYYREEENGRGNFPPRFSGLQFPNYSSELNVNALELDDSALYLCASSLGSADYNEQFFGPGTRLTVL.

The V and J genes are TRBV19 and TRBJ2-1; 9 bases align to TRBD2. This CDR3 contains 17 residues. The J segment lost 6 bases and the V segment lost 4 bases, leaving 13 bases of the junction unmatched. CDR1 and CDR2 (germline): LNHDA, SQIVND (reference sequence). DNA of the CDR3: TGTGCCAGTAGTACCTTTCATAGCGGGAGCGGTGGCAATGAGCAGTTCTTC. Encoded protein: CASSTFHSGSGGNEQFF.

In this sample, this clone turned up a few times. The genes are TRBV5-1 and TRBJ1-1, with 8 bases identical to TRBD1. The CDR3 runs to 16 residues. Trimming cost V 0 bases and J 5 bases; bases outside gene matches: 9. CDR1 is SGHRS, CDR2 YFSETQ, per germline. CDR3 sequence reads: CASSLAGGSGVTEAFF. The CDR3 coding sequence is TGCGCCAGCAGCTTGGCAGGGGGCTCGGGTGTAACTGAAGCTTTCTTT.

Within the sample, this clone is medium-sized. V is TRBV19 and J is TRBJ2-2; TRBD2 matches at 13 bases. J lost 6 bases, V lost 3 bases, and 7 bases had no gene match. Per the germline V gene, CDR1 is LNHDA and CDR2 is SQIVND (reference sequence). The CDR3 has 17 residues. The CDR3 sequence: CASSIRRTSGRAGELFF. As DNA, the CDR3 is TGTGCCAGTAGTATTCGAAGAACTAGCGGGAGGGCCGGGGAGCTGTTTTTT.

A word on this clone: One junction end disagrees with the germline gene, perhaps due to a read error. The V and J genes are TRBV5-6 and TRBJ1-3; no reliable D call. Germline CDR1 and CDR2: SGHDT and YYEEEE. CDR3 length: 14 amino acids. CDR3 coding DNA: TGTGCCAGCAGTTTGGGCGGCTCTGGAAACACCATATATTTT. Translating it yields CASSLGGSGNTIYF.

V usage is TRBV7-9 and J usage is TRBJ2-7, with 8 bases matching TRBD2. CDR3 length equals 15 residues. Germline V gene data show CDR1 as SEHNR and CDR2 as FQNEAQ (reference sequence). After removal of 5 bases from V and 3 bases from J, the junction contained 9 bases not matched to a gene. As DNA, the CDR3 is TGTGCCAGCAGCCCACCACTAGCGGACGACTACGAGCAGTACTTC. This gives the protein CASSPPLADDYEQYF.

The genes are TRBV5-1 and TRBJ2-1; tentatively, D is TRBD1 or TRBD2 (6 bases each). CDR3 size: 15 residues. Germline V gives CDR1 SGHRS, CDR2 YFSETQ. The germline V and J ends were trimmed by 4 bases and 2 bases, with 13 bases remaining between them. CDR3 sequence: CASSPEGVPYNEQFF. In DNA form, the CDR3 reads TGCGCCAGCAGCCCGGAGGGGGTACCCTACAATGAGCAGTTCTTC.

J is TRBJ2-5 and V is TRBV19, with D perhaps matching TRBD2 (7 bases). The CDR3 totals 17 residues. V lost 3 bases and J lost 4, with 21 bases in between. The V gene's germline CDR1 is LNHDA and CDR2 SQIVND (reference sequence). CDR3 amino acids: CASSIGRAGQFGETQYF. As DNA, the CDR3 is TGTGCCAGTAGTATCGGACGAGCGGGACAATTTGGAGAGACCCAGTACTTC.

The chain recombines TRBV7-8 with TRBJ1-5; D gene ambiguous. The germline CDR1 and CDR2 sequences are SGHVS and FQNEAQ. The CDR3 consists of 14 residues. V lost 1 base and J 6 bases, leaving 10 bases between the germline ends. This CDR3 is CASSLDWGGQPQHF. CDR3 DNA: TGTGCCAGCAGCTTAGATTGGGGTGGTCAGCCCCAGCATTTT. Full variable domain (remainder filled in from reference TRBV7-8 and TRBJ1-5): GAGVSQSPRYKVAKRGQDVALRCDPISGHVSLFWYQQALGQGPEFLTYFQNEAQLDKSGLPSDRFFAERPEGSVSTLKIQRTQQEDSAVYLCASSLDWGGQPQHFGDGTRLSIL.

This chain connects TRBV25-1 to TRBJ1-2; D perhaps matches TRBD1 (5 bases). This CDR3 has 15 residues. Trimming removed 3 bases from V and 0 bases from J, with 11 bases in between. Germline V CDR1 and CDR2: MGHDK, SYGVNS. CDR3 amino acids: CASSEGRAANYGYTF. The CDR3 DNA follows: TGTGCCAGCAGTGAGGGGCGGGCCGCTAACTATGGCTACACCTTC.

V and J are TRBV7-8 and TRBJ1-1; no firm D call. Trimming pared 5 bases from V and 4 bases from J, leaving 17 bases between. The germline CDR1 and CDR2 sequences are SGHVS and FQNEAQ. This CDR3 is built from 15 residues. CDR3 residues: CASSLEASIGTEAFF. CDR3 DNA sequence: TGTGCCAGCAGCCTAGAAGCCTCGATAGGCACTGAAGCTTTCTTT. Looking up the rest from reference TRBV7-8 and TRBJ1-1 gives the full variable domain: GAGVSQSPRYKVAKRGQDVALRCDPISGHVSLFWYQQALGQGPEFLTYFQNEAQLDKSGLPSDRFFAERPEGSVSTLKIQRTQQEDSAVYLCASSLEASIGTEAFFGQGTRLTVV.